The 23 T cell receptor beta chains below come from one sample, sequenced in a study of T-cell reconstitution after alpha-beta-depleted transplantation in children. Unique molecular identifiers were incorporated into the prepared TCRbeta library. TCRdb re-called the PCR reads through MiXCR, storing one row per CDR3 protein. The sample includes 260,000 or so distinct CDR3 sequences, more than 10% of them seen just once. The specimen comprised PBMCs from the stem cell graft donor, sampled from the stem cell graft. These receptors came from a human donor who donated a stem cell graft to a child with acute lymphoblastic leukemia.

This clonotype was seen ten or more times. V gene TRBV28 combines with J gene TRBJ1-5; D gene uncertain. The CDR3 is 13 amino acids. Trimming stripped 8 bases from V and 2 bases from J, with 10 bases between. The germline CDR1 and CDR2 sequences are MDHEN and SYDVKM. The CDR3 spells CASEGYGNQPQHF. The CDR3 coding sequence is TGTGCCAGCGAAGGGTATGGCAATCAGCCCCAGCATTTT. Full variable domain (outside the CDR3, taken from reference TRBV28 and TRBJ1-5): DVKVTQSSRYLVKRTGEKVFLECVQDMDHENMFWYRQDPGLGLRLIYFSYDVKMKEKGDIPEGYSVSREKKERFSLILESASTNQTSMYLCASEGYGNQPQHFGDGTRLSIL.

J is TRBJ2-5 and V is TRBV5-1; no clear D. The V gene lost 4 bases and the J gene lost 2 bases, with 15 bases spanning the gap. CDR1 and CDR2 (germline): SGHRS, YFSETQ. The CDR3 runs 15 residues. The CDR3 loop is CASSGQGREQETQYF. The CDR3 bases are TGCGCCAGCAGCGGGCAAGGCAGAGAACAAGAGACCCAGTACTTC.

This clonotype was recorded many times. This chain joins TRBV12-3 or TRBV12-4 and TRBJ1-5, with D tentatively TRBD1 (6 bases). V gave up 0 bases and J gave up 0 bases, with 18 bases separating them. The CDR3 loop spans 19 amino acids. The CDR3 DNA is TGTGCCAGCAGTTTAGCCCCTGGAGGGGGGCGTATTAGCAATCAGCCCCAGCATTTT. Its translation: CASSLAPGGGRISNQPQHF.

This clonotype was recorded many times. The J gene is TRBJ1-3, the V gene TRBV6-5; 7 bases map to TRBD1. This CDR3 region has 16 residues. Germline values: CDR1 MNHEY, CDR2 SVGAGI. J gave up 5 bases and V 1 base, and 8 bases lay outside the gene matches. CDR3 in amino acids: CASSYFKRQGRNTIYF. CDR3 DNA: TGTGCCAGCAGTTACTTCAAACGACAGGGTAGAAACACCATATATTTT.

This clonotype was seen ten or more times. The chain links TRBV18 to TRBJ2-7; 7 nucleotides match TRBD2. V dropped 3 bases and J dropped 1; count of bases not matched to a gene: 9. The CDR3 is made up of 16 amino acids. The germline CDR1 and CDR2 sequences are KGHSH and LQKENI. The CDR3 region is CASSPTGGLGSYEQYF. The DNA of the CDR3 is TGTGCCAGCTCACCGACGGGGGGTCTCGGTTCCTACGAGCAGTACTTC.

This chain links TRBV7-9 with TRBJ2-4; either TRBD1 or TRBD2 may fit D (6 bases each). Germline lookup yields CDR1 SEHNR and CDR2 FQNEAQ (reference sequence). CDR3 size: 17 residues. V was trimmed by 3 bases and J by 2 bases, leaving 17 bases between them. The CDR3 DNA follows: TGTGCCAGCAGCTTCCCCCGGGGGCCGCAGTCCAAAAACATTCAGTACTTC. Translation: CASSFPRGPQSKNIQYF.

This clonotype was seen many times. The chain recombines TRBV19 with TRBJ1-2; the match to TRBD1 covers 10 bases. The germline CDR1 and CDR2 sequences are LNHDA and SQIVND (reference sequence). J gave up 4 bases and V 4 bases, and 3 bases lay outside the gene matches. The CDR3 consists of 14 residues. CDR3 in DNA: TGTGCCAGTAGTACGACAGGGGGCTTCTATGGCTACACCTTC. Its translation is CASSTTGGFYGYTF.

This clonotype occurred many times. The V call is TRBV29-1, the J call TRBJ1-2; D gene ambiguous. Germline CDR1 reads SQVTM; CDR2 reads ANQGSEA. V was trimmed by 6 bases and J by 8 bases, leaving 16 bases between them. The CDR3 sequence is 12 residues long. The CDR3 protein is CSVPRRTGGYTF. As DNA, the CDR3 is TGCAGCGTCCCTCGAAGGACCGGGGGCTACACCTTC.

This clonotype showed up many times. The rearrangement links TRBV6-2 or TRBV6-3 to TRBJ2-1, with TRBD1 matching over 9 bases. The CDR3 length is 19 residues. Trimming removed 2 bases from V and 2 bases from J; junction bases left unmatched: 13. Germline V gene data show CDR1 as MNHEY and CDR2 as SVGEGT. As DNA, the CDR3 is TGTGCCAGCAGTTACCCTGGGACAGGGTGGAATTCGACCTACAATGAGCAGTTCTTC. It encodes CASSYPGTGWNSTYNEQFF.

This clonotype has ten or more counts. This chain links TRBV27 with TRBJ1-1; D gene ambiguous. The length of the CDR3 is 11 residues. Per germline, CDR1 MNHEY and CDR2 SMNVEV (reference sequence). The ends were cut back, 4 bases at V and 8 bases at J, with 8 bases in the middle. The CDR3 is CASSSGLEAFF. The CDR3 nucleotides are TGTGCCAGCAGTTCTGGGCTAGAAGCTTTCTTT.

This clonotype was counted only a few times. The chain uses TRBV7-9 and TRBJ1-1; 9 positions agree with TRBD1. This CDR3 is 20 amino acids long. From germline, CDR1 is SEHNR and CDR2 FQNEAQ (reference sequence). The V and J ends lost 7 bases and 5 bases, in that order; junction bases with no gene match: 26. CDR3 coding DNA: TGTGCCAGCAATTTCCCGGTCGGGGACAGGGTTATTGTCGGGGGGACTGAAGCTTTCTTT. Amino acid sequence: CASNFPVGDRVIVGGTEAFF.

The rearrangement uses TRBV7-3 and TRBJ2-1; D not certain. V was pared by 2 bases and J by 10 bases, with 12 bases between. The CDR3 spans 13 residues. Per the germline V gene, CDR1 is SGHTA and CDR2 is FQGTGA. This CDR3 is CASSLYDWTEQFF. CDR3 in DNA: TGTGCCAGCAGCTTATATGACTGGACGGAGCAGTTCTTC.

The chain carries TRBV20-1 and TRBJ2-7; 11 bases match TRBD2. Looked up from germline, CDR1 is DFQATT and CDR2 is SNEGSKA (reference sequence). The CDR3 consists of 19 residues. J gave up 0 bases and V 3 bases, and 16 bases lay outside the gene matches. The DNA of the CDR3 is TGCAGTGCTAGCCACCTCAGGGATTGGACTAGCGGGTACTCCTACGAGCAGTACTTC. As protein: CSASHLRDWTSGYSYEQYF.

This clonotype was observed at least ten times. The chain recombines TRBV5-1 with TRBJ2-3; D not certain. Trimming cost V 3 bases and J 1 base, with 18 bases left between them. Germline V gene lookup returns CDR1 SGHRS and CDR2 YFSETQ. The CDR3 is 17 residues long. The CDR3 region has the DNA TGCGCCAGCAGCTGGGCGATGATGAGGTCGGGCACAGATACGCAGTATTTT. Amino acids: CASSWAMMRSGTDTQYF.

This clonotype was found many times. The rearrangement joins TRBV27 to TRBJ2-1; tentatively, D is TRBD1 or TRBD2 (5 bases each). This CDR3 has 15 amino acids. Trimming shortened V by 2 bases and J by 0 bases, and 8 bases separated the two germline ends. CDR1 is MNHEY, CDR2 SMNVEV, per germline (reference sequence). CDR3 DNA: TGTGCCAGCAGTTTAAAGGGGACCTCCTACAATGAGCAGTTCTTC. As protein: CASSLKGTSYNEQFF.

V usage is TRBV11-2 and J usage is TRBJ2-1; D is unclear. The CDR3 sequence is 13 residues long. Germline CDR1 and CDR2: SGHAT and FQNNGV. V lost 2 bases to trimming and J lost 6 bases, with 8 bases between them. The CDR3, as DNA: TGTGCCAGCAGCTTACCCTCGCCCAATGAGCAGTTCTTC. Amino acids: CASSLPSPNEQFF. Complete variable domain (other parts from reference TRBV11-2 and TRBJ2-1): EAGVAQSPRYKIIEKRQSVAFWCNPISGHATLYWYQQILGQGPKLLIQFQNNGVVDDSQLPKDRFSAERLKGVDSTLKIQPAKLEDSAVYLCASSLPSPNEQFFGPGTRLTVL.

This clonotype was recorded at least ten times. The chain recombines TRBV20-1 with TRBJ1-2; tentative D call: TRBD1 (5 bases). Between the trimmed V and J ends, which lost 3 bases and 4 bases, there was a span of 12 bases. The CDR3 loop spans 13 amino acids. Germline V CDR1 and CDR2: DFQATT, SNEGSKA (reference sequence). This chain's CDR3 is CSASLGGPYGYTF. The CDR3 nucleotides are TGCAGTGCTAGCCTTGGGGGACCCTATGGCTACACCTTC.

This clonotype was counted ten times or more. CDR3 sequence (DNA): TGTGCCAGCAGTTACGAGACAGGCTCCTCCTACTATGGCTACACCTTC. Residues: CASSYETGSSYYGYTF. The rearrangement joins TRBV6-2 or TRBV6-3 to TRBJ1-2; tentatively, D is TRBD1 (6 bases). This CDR3 spans 16 amino acids. From germline, CDR1 is MNHEY and CDR2 SVGEGT. V was shortened by 2 bases and J by 3 bases, with 16 bases between the two germline ends.

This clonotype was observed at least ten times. This chain's CDR3 is CASSPEASYEQYF. The CDR3 bases are TGTGCCAGCAGCCCCGAGGCCTCCTACGAGCAGTACTTC. This chain uses TRBV5-6 with TRBJ2-7; D is undetermined. Trimming took 4 bases from V and 0 from J, leaving 8 bases between them. From germline, CDR1 is SGHDT and CDR2 YYEEEE. This CDR3 contains 13 residues.

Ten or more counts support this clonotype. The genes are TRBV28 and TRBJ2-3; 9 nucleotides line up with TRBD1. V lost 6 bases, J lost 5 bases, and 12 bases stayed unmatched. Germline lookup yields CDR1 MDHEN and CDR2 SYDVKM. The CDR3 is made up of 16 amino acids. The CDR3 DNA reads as TGTGCCAGCAGCCCCGTACAGGGGGCGCTCAGAGATACGCAGTATTTT. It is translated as CASSPVQGALRDTQYF. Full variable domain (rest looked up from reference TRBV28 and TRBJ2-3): DVKVTQSSRYLVKRTGEKVFLECVQDMDHENMFWYRQDPGLGLRLIYFSYDVKMKEKGDIPEGYSVSREKKERFSLILESASTNQTSMYLCASSPVQGALRDTQYFGPGTRLTVL.

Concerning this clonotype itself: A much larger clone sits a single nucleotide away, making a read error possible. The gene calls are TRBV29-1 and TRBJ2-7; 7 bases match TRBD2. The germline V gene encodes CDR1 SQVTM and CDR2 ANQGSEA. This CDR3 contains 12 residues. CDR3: CSADTGGDEHYF. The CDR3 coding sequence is TGCAGCGCTGACACGGGGGGAGACGAGCATTACTTC.

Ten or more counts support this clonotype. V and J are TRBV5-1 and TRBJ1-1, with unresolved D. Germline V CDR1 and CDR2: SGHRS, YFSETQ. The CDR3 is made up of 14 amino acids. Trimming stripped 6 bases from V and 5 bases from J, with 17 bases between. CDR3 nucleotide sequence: TGCGCCAGCACCACACAGTCAGCTGGGACTGAAGCTTTCTTT. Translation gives CASTTQSAGTEAFF.

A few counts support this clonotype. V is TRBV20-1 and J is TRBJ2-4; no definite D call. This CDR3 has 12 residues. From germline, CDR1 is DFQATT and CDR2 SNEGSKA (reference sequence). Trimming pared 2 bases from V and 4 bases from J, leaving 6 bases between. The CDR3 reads CSARSSKNIQYF. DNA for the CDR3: TGCAGTGCTAGATCCTCGAAAAACATTCAGTACTTC.